This is a list of T cell receptor beta chains from one sample in a study of CD8+ T cells in alopecia areata. TCRdb keeps only in-frame clones here, not all; method: immunoSEQ multiplex PCR. The top ten clones hold almost 0.5% of a sample with hundreds of thousands of clones, under 40% of them seen once. The material sequenced was CD4+ T cells sorted from blood, taken around week 30, from a patient treated with tofacitinib. The source of these receptors is a human donor with alopecia areata. Each CDR3 is given with its conserved first and last residue. D genes are given only for firm matches. Expanded clones are given a class, and other clones once, few, many or no size at all.

V gene	D gene	J gene	clone size	CDR3 DNA	CDR3 protein
TRBV9	-	TRBJ1-1	-	TGTGCCAGCAGCGCGACCGGAGACCGGGGGAGCACTGAAGCTTTCTTT	CASSATGDRGSTEAFF
TRBV15	TRBD1	TRBJ2-3	-	TGTGCCACCAGCAGGCAGACAGGGAGTTTGGATACGCAGTATTTT	CATSRQTGSLDTQYF
TRBV30	-	TRBJ2-1	-	TGTGCCTGGGGTTGGTGGCAGGGGAGGAATGAGCAGTTCTTC	CAWGWWQGRNEQFF
TRBV4-1	TRBD2	TRBJ2-3	-	TGCGCCAGCAGCCAAGGATTGGCTAGCGGGAGGGGATTAGATACGCAGTATTTT	CASSQGLASGRGLDTQYF
TRBV6-6	TRBD1	TRBJ1-2	few	TGTGCCAGCAGCCCGACAGGGGATTATGGCTACACCTTC	CASSPTGDYGYTF
TRBV30	-	TRBJ1-1	few	TGTGCCTGGAGCCGACGCCCGGACAGATTGGAGCGAGGGGCTTTCTTT	CAWSRRPDRLERGAFF
TRBV6-5	TRBD1	TRBJ2-7	-	TGTGCCAGCAGTTTCGCCGGGACAGGGTTGGGCGAGCAGTACTTC	CASSFAGTGLGEQYF
TRBV27	-	TRBJ1-5	-	TGTGCCAGCAGTTTATTGGGTCAGCCCCAGCATTTT	CASSLLGQPQHF
TRBV18	-	TRBJ1-1	few	TGTGCCAGCTCACCACGGAGCGCCCGGGACACTGAAGCTTTCTTT	CASSPRSARDTEAFF
TRBV14	-	TRBJ2-2	-	TGTGCCAGCAGCCAAGAACAAAGCCCCGGGGAGCTGTTTTTT	CASSQEQSPGELFF
TRBV5-1	TRBD1	TRBJ1-1	-	TGCGCCAGCAGCTACTACCGGGACAGCTGGAACACTGAAGCTTTCTTT	CASSYYRDSWNTEAFF
TRBV23-1	-	TRBJ1-2	few	TGCGCCAGCAGTCAATCGAGAGGGGCCTATGGCTACACCTTC	CASSQSRGAYGYTF
TRBV7-3	TRBD1	TRBJ1-5	few	TGTGCCAGCAGCTTAGACAGGGGGCCATACGATTTTAGCAATCAGCCCCAGCATTTT	CASSLDRGPYDFSNQPQHF
TRBV30	-	TRBJ2-3	few	TGTGCCTGGAGTGTAGGGGGCACAGATACGCAGTATTTT	CAWSVGGTDTQYF
TRBV11-2	-	TRBJ1-4	-	TGTGCCAGCAGCGTTCCCACCCCAGGGTATGAAAAACTGTTTTTT	CASSVPTPGYEKLFF
TRBV29-1	-	TRBJ1-1	-	TGCAGCGTTGAGCTGGACAGCCCAAATGAAGCTTTCTTT	CSVELDSPNEAFF
TRBV7-9	TRBD1	TRBJ2-7	once	TGTGCCAGCACCAACTACCCCGGGGGCAGGGGGCTCTCCTACGAGCAGTACTTC	CASTNYPGGRGLSYEQYF
TRBV27	TRBD1	TRBJ2-1	-	TGTGCCAGCAGTCCCGCCGGGACAGGGGGCAATGAGCAGTTCTTC	CASSPAGTGGNEQFF
TRBV29-1	-	TRBJ1-3	few	TGCAGCGTTGGCATAGGGGACTCCGTCTCTGGAAACACCATATATTTT	CSVGIGDSVSGNTIYF
TRBV6-6	-	TRBJ2-3	-	TGTGCCAGCAGTACCGAATGGCCAGATACGCAGTATTTT	CASSTEWPDTQYF
TRBV2	-	TRBJ1-5	-	TGTGCCAGCGAAGGGTATCCTAATAGCAATCAGCCCCAGCATTTT	CASEGYPNSNQPQHF
TRBV5-4	TRBD2	TRBJ2-5	-	TGTGCCAGCAGTGAGACTAGCGGGAGAGAGACCCAGTACTTC	CASSETSGRETQYF
TRBV29-1	-	TRBJ2-1	few	TGCAGCGTTGAAAGAGACTACAATGAGCAGTTCTTC	CSVERDYNEQFF
TRBV6-6	TRBD2	TRBJ2-5	-	TGTGCCAGCTGTTCCTCTTTGGGGGGGGGAGGAGAGACCCAGTACTTC	CASCSSLGGGGETQYF
TRBV27	-	TRBJ2-3	-	TGTGCCAGCCAAACGGGTCGGGGATACACAGATACGCAGTATTTT	CASQTGRGYTDTQYF
TRBV28	TRBD1	TRBJ1-2	-	TGTGCCTCTGAAGGGGGCAATAACTATGGCTACACCTTC	CASEGGNNYGYTF
TRBV25-1	-	TRBJ2-1	few	TGTGCCAGCAGTGAATCAGGGTCCGCAGTACATGAGCAGTTCTTC	CASSESGSAVHEQFF
TRBV6-5	-	TRBJ2-7	-	TGTGCCAGCAGTTACATGCAGGGTCGGGAGCAGTACTTC	CASSYMQGREQYF
TRBV6-6	TRBD1	TRBJ2-7	-	TGTGCCAGCAGTTCTACACAGGGGGCGCGGGAGCAGTACTTC	CASSSTQGAREQYF
TRBV6-6	-	TRBJ1-2	-	TGTGCCAGCAGTCACATGGACGGCGATGGCTACACCTTC	CASSHMDGDGYTF
TRBV7-2	TRBD1	TRBJ1-6	-	TGTGCCAGCAGCCGTCCCGGGACAGGGGTGAGGGCACCCCTCCACTTT	CASSRPGTGVRAPLHF
TRBV10-2	TRBD2	TRBJ2-1	few	TGCGCCAGCAGCACAATAGCGGGGGCTACCTACAATGAGCAGTTCTTC	CASSTIAGATYNEQFF
TRBV30	-	TRBJ2-1	few	TGTGCCTGGTCTGAAAAGGGACTCTCTTACAATGAGCAGTTCTTC	CAWSEKGLSYNEQFF
TRBV6-1	-	TRBJ2-7	-	TGTGCCTCAGCGGGCGGCTACGAGCAGTACTTC	CASAGGYEQYF
TRBV2	-	TRBJ2-3	-	TGTGCCAGCAGTGAAGGAGTCGGTTGGTACCCGCTCACAGATACGCAGTATTTT	CASSEGVGWYPLTDTQYF
TRBV19	TRBD1	TRBJ1-6	few	TGTGCCAGTCTAGGGACAGGGGAAAATTCACCCCTCCACTTT	CASLGTGENSPLHF
TRBV28	TRBD1	TRBJ1-1	-	TGTGCCAGCAGTTCAGGACAGGGAAACACTGAAGCTTTCTTT	CASSSGQGNTEAFF
TRBV7-3	-	TRBJ2-1	few	TGTGCCAGCAGCTTCCAAGAGTACAATGAGCAGTTCTTC	CASSFQEYNEQFF
TRBV5-1	-	TRBJ2-2	few	TGCGCCAGCAGCTTGGAATGGGGATCCAACACCGGGGAGCTGTTTTTT	CASSLEWGSNTGELFF
TRBV29-1	-	TRBJ1-1	-	TGCAGCGTCTTCGGACGGGTGAACACTGAAGCTTTCTTT	CSVFGRVNTEAFF
TRBV30	-	TRBJ2-7	-	TGTGCCTGGAGTGTAAACCCTACAGGGAAGGGGTACGAGCAGTACTTC	CAWSVNPTGKGYEQYF
TRBV6-6	-	TRBJ2-1	-	TGTGCCAGCAGCTGGAGGGGGGTTAACCAATACAATGAGCAGTTCTTC	CASSWRGVNQYNEQFF
TRBV5-1	-	TRBJ1-1	few	TGCGCCAGCAGCTTGACGGGGGTTCACACTGAAGCTTTCTTT	CASSLTGVHTEAFF
TRBV6-6	-	TRBJ1-1	-	TGTGCCAGCAGTTATGGTGGGGGGTCGAACACTGAAGCTTTCTTT	CASSYGGGSNTEAFF
TRBV6-5	-	TRBJ1-1	-	TGTGCCAGCAAGCCTGGGGGACCGAACACTGAAGCTTTCTTT	CASKPGGPNTEAFF
TRBV9	-	TRBJ1-4	few	TGTGCCAGCAGCGTAGCAACTAATGAAAAACTGTTTTTT	CASSVATNEKLFF
TRBV7-3	-	TRBJ2-2	few	TGTGCCAGCAGCTCGGGTTACACCGGGGAGCTGTTTTTT	CASSSGYTGELFF
TRBV4-1	-	TRBJ2-1	-	TGCGCCAGCAGCCGCCGATACATAATGTCAAGGGACAATGAGCAGTTCTTC	CASSRRYIMSRDNEQFF
TRBV6-6	TRBD1	TRBJ2-7	-	TGTGCCAGCAGTTCCGCCGGGACAGGGGGCTACGAGCAGTACTTC	CASSSAGTGGYEQYF
TRBV23-1	TRBD2	TRBJ2-3	-	TGCGCCAGCCAGGTGGAGCGGGGGACAGATACGCAGTATTTT	CASQVERGTDTQYF
TRBV29-1	-	TRBJ2-5	few	TGCAGCGGAGGGACGGTGGCGGCGGAGACCCAGTACTTC	CSGGTVAAETQYF
TRBV2	-	TRBJ1-1	-	TGTGCCAGCAGTCTCTCCGGGACAACGAACACTGAAGCTTTCTTT	CASSLSGTTNTEAFF
TRBV30	-	TRBJ1-1	-	TGTGCCTGGAGTGTAAAGTTGGCCAGGGCGGCTTTCTTT	CAWSVKLARAAFF
TRBV5-1	-	TRBJ1-1	-	TGCGCCAGCAGCCTGTCCACCACGAGGGACACTGAAGCTTTCTTT	CASSLSTTRDTEAFF
TRBV6-5	-	TRBJ2-4	-	TGTGCCAGCAGTTTTTCCCGGGACGGGAAAAACATTCAGTACTTC	CASSFSRDGKNIQYF